This T cell receptor beta chain stems from a study of blood T cell repertoires in COVID-19. About the study: From T cells, B-cell-depleted T cells, or PBMCs came the material, which was cDNA or gDNA.

The participants were between roughly 18 and 89 years old and came from 20 to 30 US areas. What the recovered Cohort 3 donors had was two negative PCRs, clearance, or symptom resolution. Per the study methods: Reference gene primer amplification gave nucleated cell count estimates. Using immunoSEQ multiplex PCR, the repertoire was profiled, and TCRdb retains in-frame clones only, with some absent. V, J and clone size were drawn from that table, and D and trimming were deduced from the DNA. The table lists a few hundred thousand clones, 70% to 90% of them singletons, with over 2% in the top ten. Germline CDR1 is MNHEY and CDR2 is SVGEGT. Trimming cost V 5 bases and J 8 bases, with 10 bases left between them. This CDR3 is 13 amino acids long.

Sequencing was done on a sample of PBMCs or T cells enriched from blood (not recorded which). The chain joins TRBV6-2 or TRBV6-3 to TRBJ1-6; D unclear. The origin of this receptor is a man aged 25 to 40 who had recovered from COVID-19. The CDR3, as DNA: TGTGCCAGCAGTATAATTTCGGATTCACCCCTCCACTTT. Amino acids: CASSIISDSPLHF.